This passage covers 4 T cell receptor beta chains from one sample sequenced in a study of T cells in women clearing cervical HPV infection. Using immunoSEQ multiplex PCR, the repertoire was profiled, and TCRdb retains in-frame clones only, with some absent. The sample spans over 30,000 clones; the ten largest clones claim about 1.8%. The material sequenced was blood buffy coat. The receptors shown here come from a woman aged 18 to 75 with a cervical HPV16 infection that either progressed to CIN3+ or cleared (not recorded which).

As for this clone: The observed sequence ends 3 residues before the CDR3 terminus, with the missing tail filled in from the germline J gene. V usage is TRBV29-1 and J usage is TRBJ2-5, with a tentative D call TRBD1 (6 bases). Trimming took off 5 bases at V and 4 bases at J, with 23 bases between the two ends. CDR3 size: 16 residues. CDR1 and CDR2 (germline): SQVTM, ANQGSEA. CDR3 sequence: CSVQGSLRQAGETQYF. Incomplete CDR3 DNA: TGCAGCGTTCAGGGGTCCCTTCGACAGGCCGGAGAGACC.

Remarks on this clone: The missing CDR3 end, 3 residues past where the read stops, is filled in from the germline J gene. V usage is TRBV6-1 and J usage is TRBJ1-1, with 10 positions matching TRBD1. The V segment lost 1 base and the J segment 3 bases; nucleotides outside the gene matches: 14. Germline V lookup: CDR1 MNHNS, CDR2 SASEGT. There are 19 residues in the CDR3. The CDR3 loop reads CASSEDPGQGRGVDTEAFF. Partial CDR3 DNA: TGTGCCAGCAGTGAAGACCCGGGACAGGGGAGGGGGGTCGACACTGAA.

Of note for this clone: The DNA ends 3 residues before the CDR3 does, and the rest of the CDR3 is filled in from the germline J gene. The chain uses TRBV19 and TRBJ1-2; 12 nucleotides match TRBD1. The CDR3 has 16 residues. Germline assignment: CDR1 LNHDA and CDR2 SQIVND (reference sequence). The sequenced part of the CDR3 DNA is TGTGCCAGTAGTGCTTCTATGGGACAGGGGGCATACGAC. Amino acid sequence: CASSASMGQGAYD. The whole CDR3 reads CASSASMGQGAYDYTF.

Worth noting for this clone: The read ends 3 residues before the CDR3 terminus; that terminus is restored from the germline J gene. The rearrangement uses TRBV4-2 and TRBJ2-6; TRBD1 agrees at 7 bases. The V and J ends lost 1 base and 0 bases, in that order; junction bases with no gene match: 12. In germline, CDR1 is LGHNA, CDR2 YNFKEQ. CDR3 size: 20 residues. Incomplete CDR3 DNA: TGTGCCAGCAGCCAAGGGTCCGGGACAGTGAGTCTCTCTGGGGCCAACGTC. Protein sequence: CASSQGSGTVSLSGANV. The full CDR3 protein is CASSQGSGTVSLSGANVLTF.